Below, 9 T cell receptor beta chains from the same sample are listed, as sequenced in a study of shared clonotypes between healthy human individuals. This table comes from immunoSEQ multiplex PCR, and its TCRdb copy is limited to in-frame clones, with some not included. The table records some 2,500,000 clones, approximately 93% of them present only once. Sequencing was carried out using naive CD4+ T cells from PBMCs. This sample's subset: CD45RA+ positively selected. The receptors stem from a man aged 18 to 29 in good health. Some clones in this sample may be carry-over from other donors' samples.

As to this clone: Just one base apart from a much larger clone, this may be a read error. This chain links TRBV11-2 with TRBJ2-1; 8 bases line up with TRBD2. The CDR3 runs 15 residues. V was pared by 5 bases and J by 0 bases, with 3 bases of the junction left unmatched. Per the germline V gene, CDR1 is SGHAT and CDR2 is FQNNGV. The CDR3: CASSVSGSSYNEQFF. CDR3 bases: TGTGCCAGCAGCGTAAGCGGGAGCTCCTACAATGAGCAGTTCTTC.

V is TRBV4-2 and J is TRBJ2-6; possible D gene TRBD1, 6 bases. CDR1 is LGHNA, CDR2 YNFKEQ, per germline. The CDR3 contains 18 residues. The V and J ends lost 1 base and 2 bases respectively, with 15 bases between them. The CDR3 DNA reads TGTGCCAGCAGCCAAGGTCCGGTTGGGGGCCCTGGGGCCAACGTCCTGACTTTC. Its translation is CASSQGPVGGPGANVLTF.

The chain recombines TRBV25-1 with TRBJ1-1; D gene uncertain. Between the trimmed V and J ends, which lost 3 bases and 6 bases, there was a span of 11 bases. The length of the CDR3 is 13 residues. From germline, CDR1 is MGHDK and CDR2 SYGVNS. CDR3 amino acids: CASSEGQTAEAFF. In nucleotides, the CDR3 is TGTGCCAGCAGTGAGGGCCAGACCGCTGAAGCTTTCTTT.

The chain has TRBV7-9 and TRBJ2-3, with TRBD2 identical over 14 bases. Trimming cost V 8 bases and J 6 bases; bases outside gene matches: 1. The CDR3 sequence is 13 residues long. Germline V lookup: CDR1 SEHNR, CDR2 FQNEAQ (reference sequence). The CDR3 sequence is CASGLAGGDTQYF. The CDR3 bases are TGTGCCAGCGGACTAGCGGGAGGTGATACGCAGTATTTT. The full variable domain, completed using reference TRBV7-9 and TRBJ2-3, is DTGVSQNPRHKITKRGQNVTFRCDPISEHNRLYWYRQTLGQGPEFLTYFQNEAQLEKSRLLSDRFSAERPKGSFSTLEIQRTEQGDSAMYLCASGLAGGDTQYFGPGTRLTVL.

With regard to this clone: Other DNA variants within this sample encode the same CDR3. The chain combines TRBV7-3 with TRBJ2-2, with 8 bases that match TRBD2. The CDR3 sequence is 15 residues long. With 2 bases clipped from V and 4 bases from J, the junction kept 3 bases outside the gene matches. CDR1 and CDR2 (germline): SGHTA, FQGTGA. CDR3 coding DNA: TGTGCCAGCAGCTTAGGGCTAGCGGGCACCGGGGAGCTGTTTTTT. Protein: CASSLGLAGTGELFF.

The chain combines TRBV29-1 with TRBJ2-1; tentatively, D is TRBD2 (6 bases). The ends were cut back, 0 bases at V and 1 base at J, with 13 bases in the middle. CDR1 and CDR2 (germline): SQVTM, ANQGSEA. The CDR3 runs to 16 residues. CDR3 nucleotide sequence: TGCAGCGTTGAAGAGGGGACGGGGGAATCCTACAATGAGCAGTTCTTC. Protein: CSVEEGTGESYNEQFF.

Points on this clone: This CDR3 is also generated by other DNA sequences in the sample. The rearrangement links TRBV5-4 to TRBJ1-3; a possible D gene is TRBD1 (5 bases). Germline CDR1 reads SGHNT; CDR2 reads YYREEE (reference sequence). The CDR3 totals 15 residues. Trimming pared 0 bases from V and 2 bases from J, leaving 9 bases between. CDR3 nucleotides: TGTGCCAGCAGCTTGGATGGAGGGGCTGGAAACACCATATATTTT. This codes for CASSLDGGAGNTIYF.

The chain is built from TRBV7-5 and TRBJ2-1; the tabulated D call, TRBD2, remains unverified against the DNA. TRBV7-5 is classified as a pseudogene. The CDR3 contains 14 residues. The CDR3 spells CGTMGGALPDEQFF. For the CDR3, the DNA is TGTGGGACGATGGGGGGGGCTCTTCCGGATGAGCAGTTCTTC.

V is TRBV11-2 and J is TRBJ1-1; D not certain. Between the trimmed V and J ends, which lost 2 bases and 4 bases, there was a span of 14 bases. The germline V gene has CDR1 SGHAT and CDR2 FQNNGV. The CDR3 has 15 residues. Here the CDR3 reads CASSLLQPWGTEAFF. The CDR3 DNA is TGTGCCAGCAGCTTATTACAGCCCTGGGGCACTGAAGCTTTCTTT.